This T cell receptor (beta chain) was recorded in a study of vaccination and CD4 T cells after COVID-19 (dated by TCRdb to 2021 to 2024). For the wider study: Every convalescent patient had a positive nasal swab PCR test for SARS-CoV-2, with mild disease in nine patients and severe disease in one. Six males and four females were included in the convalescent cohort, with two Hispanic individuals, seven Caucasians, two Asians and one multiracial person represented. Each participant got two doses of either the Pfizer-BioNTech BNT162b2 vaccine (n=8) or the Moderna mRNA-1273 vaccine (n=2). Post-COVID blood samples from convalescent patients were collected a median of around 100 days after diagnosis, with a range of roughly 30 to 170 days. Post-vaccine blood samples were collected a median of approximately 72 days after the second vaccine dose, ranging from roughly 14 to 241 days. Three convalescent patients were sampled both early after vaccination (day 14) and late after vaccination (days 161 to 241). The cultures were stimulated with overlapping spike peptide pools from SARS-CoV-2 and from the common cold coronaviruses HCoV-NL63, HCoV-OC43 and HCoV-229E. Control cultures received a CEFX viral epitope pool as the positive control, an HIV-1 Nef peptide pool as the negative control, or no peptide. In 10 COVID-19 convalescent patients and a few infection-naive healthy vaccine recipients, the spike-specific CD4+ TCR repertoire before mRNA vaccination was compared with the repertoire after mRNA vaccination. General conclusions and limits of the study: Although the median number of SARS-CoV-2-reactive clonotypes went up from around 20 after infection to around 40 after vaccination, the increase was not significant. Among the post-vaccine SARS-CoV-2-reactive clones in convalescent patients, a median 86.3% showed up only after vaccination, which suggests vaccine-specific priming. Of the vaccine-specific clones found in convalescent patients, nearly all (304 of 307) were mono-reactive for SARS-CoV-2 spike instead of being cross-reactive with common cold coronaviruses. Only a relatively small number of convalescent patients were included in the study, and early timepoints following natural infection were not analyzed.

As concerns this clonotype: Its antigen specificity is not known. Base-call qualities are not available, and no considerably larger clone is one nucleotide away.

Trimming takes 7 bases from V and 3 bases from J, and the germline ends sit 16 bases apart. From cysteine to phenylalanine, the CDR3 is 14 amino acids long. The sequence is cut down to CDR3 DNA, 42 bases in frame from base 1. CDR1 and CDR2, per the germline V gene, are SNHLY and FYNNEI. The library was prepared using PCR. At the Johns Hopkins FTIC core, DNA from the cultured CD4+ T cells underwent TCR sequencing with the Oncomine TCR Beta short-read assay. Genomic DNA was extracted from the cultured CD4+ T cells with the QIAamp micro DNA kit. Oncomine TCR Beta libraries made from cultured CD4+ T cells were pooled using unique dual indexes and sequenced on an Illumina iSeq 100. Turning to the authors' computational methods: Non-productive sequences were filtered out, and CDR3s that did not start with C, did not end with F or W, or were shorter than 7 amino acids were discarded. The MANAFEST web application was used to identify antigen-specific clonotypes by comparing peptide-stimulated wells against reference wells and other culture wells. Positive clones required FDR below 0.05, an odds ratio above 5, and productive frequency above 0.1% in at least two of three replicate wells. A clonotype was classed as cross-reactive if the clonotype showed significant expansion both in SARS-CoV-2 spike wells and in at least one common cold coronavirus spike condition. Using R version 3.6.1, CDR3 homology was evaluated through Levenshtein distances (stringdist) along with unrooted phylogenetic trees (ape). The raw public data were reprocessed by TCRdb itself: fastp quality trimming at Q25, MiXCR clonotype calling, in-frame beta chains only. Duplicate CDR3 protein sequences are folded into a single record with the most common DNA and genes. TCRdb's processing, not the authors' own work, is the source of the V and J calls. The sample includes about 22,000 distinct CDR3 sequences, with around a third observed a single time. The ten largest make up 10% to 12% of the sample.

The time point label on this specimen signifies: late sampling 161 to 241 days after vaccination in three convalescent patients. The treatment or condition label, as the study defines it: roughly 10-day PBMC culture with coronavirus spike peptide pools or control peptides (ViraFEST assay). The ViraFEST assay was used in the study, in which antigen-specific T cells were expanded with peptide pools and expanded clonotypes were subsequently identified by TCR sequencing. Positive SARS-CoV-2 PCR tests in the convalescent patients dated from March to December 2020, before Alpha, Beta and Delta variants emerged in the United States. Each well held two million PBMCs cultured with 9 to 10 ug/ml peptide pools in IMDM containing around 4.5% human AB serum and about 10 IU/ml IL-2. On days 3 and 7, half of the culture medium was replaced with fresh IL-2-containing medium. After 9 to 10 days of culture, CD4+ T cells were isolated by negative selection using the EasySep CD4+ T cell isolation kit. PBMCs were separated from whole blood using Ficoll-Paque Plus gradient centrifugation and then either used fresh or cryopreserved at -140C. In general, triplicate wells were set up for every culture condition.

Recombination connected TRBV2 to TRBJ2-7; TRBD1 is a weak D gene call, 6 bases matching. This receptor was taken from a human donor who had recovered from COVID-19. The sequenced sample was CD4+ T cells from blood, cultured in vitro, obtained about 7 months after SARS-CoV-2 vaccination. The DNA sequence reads TGTGCCAGCAACAGGGATGATGGCGGCTACGAGCAGTACTTC. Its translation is CASNRDDGGYEQYF. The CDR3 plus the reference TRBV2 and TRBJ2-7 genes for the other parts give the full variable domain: EPEVTQTPSHQVTQMGQEVILRCVPISNHLYFYWYRQILGQKVEFLVSFYNNEISEKSEIFDDQFSVERPDGSNFTLKIRSTKLEDSAMYFCASNRDDGGYEQYFGPGTRLTVT.